This TCR beta chain was documented in a study of blood T cell repertoires in COVID-19. Study as a whole: PBMCs, B-cell-depleted T cells, or T cells provided the cDNA or gDNA that made up the material.

Those enrolled, adults aged roughly 18 to 89 years, came from about 24 US areas. V shed 5 bases and J shed 7 bases, with 15 bases lying between them. Germline CDR1 is LNHDA and CDR2 is SQIVND (reference sequence). This CDR3 spans 14 amino acids. Assay used: immunoSEQ multiplex PCR; TCRdb lists only in-frame clones, some missing. The sample lists about 200,000 clones, roughly 82% seen once, with about 5.6% in the top ten. The specimen sequenced was PBMCs or T cells enriched from blood (not recorded which). The sequence derives from a man aged 40-49 years with acute COVID-19. The J gene is TRBJ1-5, the V gene TRBV19, with a tentative D call TRBD1 (6 bases). The CDR3 bases are TGTGCCAGTAGTCCCGGGACAAGGCGGCAGCCCCAGCATTTT. The encoded protein is CASSPGTRRQPQHF.